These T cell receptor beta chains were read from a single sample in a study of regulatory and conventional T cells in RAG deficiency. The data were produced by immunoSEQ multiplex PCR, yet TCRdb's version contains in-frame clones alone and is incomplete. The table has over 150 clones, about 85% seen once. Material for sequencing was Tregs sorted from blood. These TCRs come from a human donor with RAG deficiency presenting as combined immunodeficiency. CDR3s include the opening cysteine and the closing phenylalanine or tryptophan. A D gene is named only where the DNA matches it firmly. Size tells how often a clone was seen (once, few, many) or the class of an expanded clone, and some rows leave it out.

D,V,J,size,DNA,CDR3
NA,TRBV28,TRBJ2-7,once,TGTGCCAGCAGTTTCTCCTACGAGCAGTACTTC,CASSFSYEQYF
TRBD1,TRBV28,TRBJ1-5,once,TGTGCCAGCAGTTTATGGACAGGGGGTAAGCAGCCCCAGCATTTT,CASSLWTGGKQPQHF
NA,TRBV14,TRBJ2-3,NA,TGTGCCAGCAGCCAAGACCCGCCCCTCCCAGATACGCAGTATTTT,CASSQDPPLPDTQYF
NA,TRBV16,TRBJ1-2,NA,TGTGCCAGCAGCACCACCCCGATCGTTAGAAAGACCTATGGCTACACCTTC,CASSTTPIVRKTYGYTF
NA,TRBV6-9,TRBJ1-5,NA,TGTGCCAGCAGTCGACGCGGGGATCAGCCCCAGCATTTT,CASSRRGDQPQHF
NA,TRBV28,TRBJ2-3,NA,TGTGCCAGCAGTTTCATGTATACGCAGTATTTT,CASSFMYTQYF
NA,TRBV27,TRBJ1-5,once,TGTGCCAGCAGTTTTCAGAGGGTTCAGCCCCAGCATTTT,CASSFQRVQPQHF
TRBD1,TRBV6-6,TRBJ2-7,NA,TGTGCCAGCAGTTCCTCCGGGACAGGGGGCCACGAGCAGTACTTC,CASSSSGTGGHEQYF